This T cell receptor (beta chain) was observed in a study of response to subunit inactivated influenza vaccine. Study-wide results and caveats: The authors suggested that every seasonal influenza vaccination recruits few new T cells.

From the RT-PCR reads, TCRdb called clonotypes with MiXCR, one entry per CDR3 protein. Altogether 650,000 to 700,000 distinct CDR3 sequences are present, approximately 15% being singletons, with the ten largest covering roughly 12%. CDR1 and CDR2 from the germline V gene are SGHAT and FQNNGV. V was clipped by 4 bases and J by 0 bases, with 10 bases between them. The CDR3 totals 15 residues. In regard to this clonotype: Its target is unknown.

Sequencing was performed on PBMCs from blood, taken less than 13 days after vaccination. The rearrangement uses TRBV11-2 and TRBJ1-3; weak D call: TRBD1 (5 bases). The clonotype comes from a man in his forties or fifties who received an inactivated influenza vaccine. The chain's CDR3 is CASSSRQSSGNTIYF. CDR3 DNA sequence: TGTGCCAGCAGCTCGAGACAGAGCTCTGGAAACACCATATATTTT.